This entry features one T cell receptor beta chain sequence. This entry comes from a study of cytomegalovirus exposure and HLA in healthy donors. Primers for the PCR totalled 60 Vbeta and 13 Jbeta. Method: immunoSEQ multiplex PCR; TCRdb's copy keeps in-frame clones and lacks some. The sample contains around 99,000 clones, around four fifths of which appear only once. This receptor was obtained from a man aged 45 to 65 in good health and CMV-seropositive. The specimen was PBMCs.

The CDR3 bases are TGTGCCAGCTGTAGGGACTTGGGTGGCTACACCTTC. It codes for CASCRDLGGYTF. The gene calls are TRBV2 and TRBJ1-2; TRBD1 might be the D (5 bases). The V gene's germline CDR1 is SNHLY and CDR2 FYNNEI. The CDR3 sequence is 12 residues long. V was pared by 8 bases and J by 7 bases, with 14 bases between.